This entry lists 20 T cell receptor beta chains sequenced from one sample in a study of control samples from healthy donors and cancer patients. TCRdb's table, derived via immunoSEQ multiplex PCR, lists solely in-frame clones and lacks some. The data contain roughly 120,000 clones, over 85% of them singletons. Sequenced input: blood. These receptors all stem from a young man in good health.

V is TRBV11-3 and J is TRBJ1-1; no firm D call. This CDR3 is 13 amino acids long. From germline, CDR1 is SGHNT and CDR2 YENEEA. V lost 0 bases and J lost 8, with 10 bases in between. CDR3 DNA sequence: TGTGCCAGCAGCTTAGAGTCGGGCAGAGAAGCTTTCTTT. It specifies CASSLESGREAFF. Filled out from reference TRBV11-3 and TRBJ1-1, the complete variable domain reads EAGVVQSPRYKIIEKKQPVAFWCNPISGHNTLYWYLQNLGQGPELLIRYENEEAVDDSQLPKDRFSAERLKGVDSTLKIQPAELGDSAVYLCASSLESGREAFFGQGTRLTVV.

CDR3 in DNA: TGTGCCAGCAGCCCCCACGGGTCCTATCTGGAGTATGAGCAGTTCTTC. Translation: CASSPHGSYLEYEQFF. The genes are TRBV7-9 and TRBJ2-1; D is ambiguous. The CDR3 length is 16 residues. CDR1 SEHNR and CDR2 FQNEAQ come from the germline V gene (reference sequence). The V gene lost 5 bases and the J gene lost 8 bases, with 22 bases spanning the gap. The variable domain in full, completed from reference TRBV7-9 and TRBJ2-1, reads DTGVSQNPRHKITKRGQNVTFRCDPISEHNRLYWYRQTLGQGPEFLTYFQNEAQLEKSRLLSDRFSAERPKGSFSTLEIQRTEQGDSAMYLCASSPHGSYLEYEQFFGPGTRLTVL.

The CDR3 nucleotides are TGTGCCACCAGTCCTACGGACAGGGGGCACGGGGAGCTGTTTTTT. Translating gives CATSPTDRGHGELFF. The chain is built from TRBV24-1 and TRBJ2-2, with 11 nucleotides matching TRBD1. Losses at the gene ends were 6 bases for V and 7 bases for J; bases not matched to a gene: 6. This CDR3 is 15 amino acids long. The germline V gene encodes CDR1 KGHDR and CDR2 SFDVKD.

The chain combines TRBV4-2 with TRBJ2-1; 15 nucleotides agree with TRBD2. Germline V gives CDR1 LGHNA, CDR2 YNFKEQ. V lost 4 bases to trimming and J lost 4 bases; unmatched junction nucleotides: 5. This CDR3 comprises 17 residues. CDR3 sequence: CASSRTSGGAEYNEQFF. The CDR3 DNA is TGTGCCAGCAGCCGGACTAGCGGGGGGGCGGAATACAATGAGCAGTTCTTC.

The chain is built from TRBV28 and TRBJ2-7; 11 bases are shared with TRBD2. Trimming cost V 2 bases and J 5 bases; bases outside gene matches: 5. The CDR3 spans 15 residues. The germline V gene has CDR1 MDHEN and CDR2 SYDVKM. The CDR3 protein is CASSLGLAGGDEQYF. The CDR3, as DNA: TGTGCCAGCAGTTTAGGCCTAGCGGGGGGAGACGAGCAGTACTTC. The full variable domain, rest sourced from reference TRBV28 and TRBJ2-7, is DVKVTQSSRYLVKRTGEKVFLECVQDMDHENMFWYRQDPGLGLRLIYFSYDVKMKEKGDIPEGYSVSREKKERFSLILESASTNQTSMYLCASSLGLAGGDEQYFGPGTRLTVT.

The chain combines TRBV5-6 with TRBJ1-2; 8 bases match TRBD1. Germline-derived CDR1 and CDR2 are SGHDT and YYEEEE. This CDR3 spans 13 amino acids. With 0 bases clipped from V and 8 bases from J, the junction kept 3 bases outside the gene matches. The CDR3 coding sequence is TGTGCCAGCAGCTTGGGACAGGGGATAGGCTACACCTTC. Translated, it gives CASSLGQGIGYTF.

The chain combines TRBV2 with TRBJ1-4; D is possibly TRBD1 (6 bases). The germline gives CDR1 SNHLY, CDR2 FYNNEI. V lost 3 bases and J lost 8, with 13 bases in between. This CDR3 is 14 amino acids long. The CDR3, as DNA: TGTGCCAGCAGTGATAGGAGGGGGATGGAAAAACTGTTTTTT. It is translated as CASSDRRGMEKLFF.

The rearrangement links TRBV24-1 to TRBJ2-2; D ambiguous. Trimming took 5 bases from V and 2 from J, leaving 5 bases between them. The V gene's germline CDR1 is KGHDR and CDR2 SFDVKD. CDR3 size: 13 residues. This CDR3 is CATSVVNTGELFF. CDR3 sequence (DNA): TGTGCCACCAGTGTAGTCAACACCGGGGAGCTGTTTTTT.

The genes are TRBV5-1 and TRBJ1-6; D is unclear. Trimming shortened V by 0 bases and J by 2 bases, and 9 bases separated the two germline ends. The CDR3 is 16 residues long. CDR1 and CDR2 from the germline V gene are SGHRS and YFSETQ. The CDR3 sequence: CASSLDGSPYNSPLHF. Here the CDR3 DNA reads TGCGCCAGCAGCTTGGACGGATCCCCCTATAATTCACCCCTCCACTTT.

The V call is TRBV29-1, the J call TRBJ2-1; no clear D. CDR1 and CDR2 from the germline V gene are SQVTM and ANQGSEA. V lost 8 bases, J lost 8 bases, and 19 bases lay in between. The length of the CDR3 is 13 residues. DNA for the CDR3: TGCAGCCTCCAGAGAGGCCTCAACGATGAGCAGTTCTTC. This gives the protein CSLQRGLNDEQFF.

In this sample, this clone turned up once. The CDR3 nucleotides read TGTGCCAGTAGTCCCCGATTCAGCCACCAAGGAGCTACATCACCCCTCCACTTT. This codes for CASSPRFSHQGATSPLHF. The chain uses TRBV19 and TRBJ1-6; unclear D gene. Trimming took 5 bases from V and 10 from J, leaving 27 bases between them. Looked up from germline, CDR1 is LNHDA and CDR2 is SQIVND (reference sequence). This CDR3 comprises 18 residues.

The chain links TRBV7-9 to TRBJ1-1; D unclear. Between the trimmed V and J ends, which lost 1 base and 5 bases, there was a span of 8 bases. Germline lookup yields CDR1 SEHNR and CDR2 FQNEAQ (reference sequence). This CDR3 has 13 amino acids. In DNA form, the CDR3 reads TGTGCCAGCAGCTTAGATCAAGGGACTGAAGCTTTCTTT. Its translation is CASSLDQGTEAFF.

The V call is TRBV10-3, the J call TRBJ2-1, with D possibly matching TRBD2 (5 bases). V dropped 4 bases and J dropped 1 base, with 11 bases sitting between them. Germline CDR1 and CDR2: ENHRY and SYGVKD. There are 15 residues in the CDR3. This chain's CDR3 is CAISVTRDSYNEQFF. The CDR3, as DNA: TGTGCCATCAGTGTTACGAGGGATTCCTACAATGAGCAGTTCTTC.

The genes are TRBV9 and TRBJ2-3; the D is unclear. The germline CDR1 and CDR2 sequences are SGDLS and YYNGEE. V lost 4 bases and J 4 bases, leaving 13 bases between the germline ends. This CDR3 has 14 amino acids. Here the CDR3 reads CASSLGLKPDTQYF. CDR3 nucleotides: TGTGCCAGCAGCCTGGGTCTTAAACCAGATACGCAGTATTTT.

The gene calls are TRBV5-1 and TRBJ2-1, with D uncertain. Germline-derived CDR1 and CDR2 are SGHRS and YFSETQ. V lost 0 bases and J lost 11, with 30 bases in between. This CDR3 is 19 amino acids long. CDR3 coding DNA: TGCGCCAGCAGCTTGGTGCTTTCCCAAGTGCTTCGGCCACCAACACAGCAGTTCTTC. Translated: CASSLVLSQVLRPPTQQFF. Full variable domain (rest looked up from reference TRBV5-1 and TRBJ2-1): KAGVTQTPRYLIKTRGQQVTLSCSPISGHRSVSWYQQTPGQGLQFLFEYFSETQRNKGNFPGRFSGRQFSNSRSEMNVSTLELGDSALYLCASSLVLSQVLRPPTQQFFGPGTRLTVL.

The chain employs TRBV28 and TRBJ1-1, with D perhaps TRBD1 (5 bases). This CDR3 spans 13 amino acids. V shed 6 bases and J shed 4 bases, with 12 bases lying between them. Germline CDR1 and CDR2: MDHEN and SYDVKM. The CDR3 bases are TGTGCCAGCAGGAGCGGGACGCCCACTGAAGCTTTCTTT. Its translation: CASRSGTPTEAFF. Complete variable domain (other parts from reference TRBV28 and TRBJ1-1): DVKVTQSSRYLVKRTGEKVFLECVQDMDHENMFWYRQDPGLGLRLIYFSYDVKMKEKGDIPEGYSVSREKKERFSLILESASTNQTSMYLCASRSGTPTEAFFGQGTRLTVV.

The chain joins TRBV7-9 to TRBJ2-1; D might be TRBD1 (6 bases). The V and J ends lost 6 bases and 7 bases respectively, with 16 bases between them. Germline CDR1 SEHNR, CDR2 FQNEAQ (reference sequence). The CDR3 is 14 residues long. DNA for the CDR3: TGTGCCAGCAGTTGGTCCGGGACATATAATGAGCAGTTCTTC. It specifies CASSWSGTYNEQFF.

The chain carries TRBV28 and TRBJ1-6; 7 bases line up with TRBD1. This CDR3 is built from 16 residues. Germline V gives CDR1 MDHEN, CDR2 SYDVKM. Trimming at V came to 1 base and at J to 9 bases, leaving 9 bases not matched to a gene. The CDR3, as DNA: TGTGCCAGCAGTTTATCACAGGGGTTTTGGGGTTCACCCCTCCACTTT. Translation: CASSLSQGFWGSPLHF.

The J gene is TRBJ1-4, the V gene TRBV19; D ambiguous. The germline V gene has CDR1 LNHDA and CDR2 SQIVND (reference sequence). V was cut by 2 bases and J by 7 bases, with 14 bases left in between. This CDR3 is 15 amino acids long. The CDR3 spells CASSITFIGSEKLFF. CDR3 DNA: TGTGCCAGTAGTATAACGTTTATCGGATCTGAAAAACTGTTTTTT.

V is TRBV7-8 and J is TRBJ1-1, with D possibly TRBD1 on 5 matching bases. The CDR3 runs to 14 residues. With 1 base removed from V and 5 bases from J, the gap between germline ends came to 11 bases. Germline V gives CDR1 SGHVS, CDR2 FQNEAQ. The CDR3 nucleotides read TGTGCCAGCAGCTTAGGTCAGGGATCAACTGAAGCTTTCTTT. This gives the protein CASSLGQGSTEAFF. The whole variable domain, remainder taken from reference TRBV7-8 and TRBJ1-1, is GAGVSQSPRYKVAKRGQDVALRCDPISGHVSLFWYQQALGQGPEFLTYFQNEAQLDKSGLPSDRFFAERPEGSVSTLKIQRTQQEDSAVYLCASSLGQGSTEAFFGQGTRLTVV.